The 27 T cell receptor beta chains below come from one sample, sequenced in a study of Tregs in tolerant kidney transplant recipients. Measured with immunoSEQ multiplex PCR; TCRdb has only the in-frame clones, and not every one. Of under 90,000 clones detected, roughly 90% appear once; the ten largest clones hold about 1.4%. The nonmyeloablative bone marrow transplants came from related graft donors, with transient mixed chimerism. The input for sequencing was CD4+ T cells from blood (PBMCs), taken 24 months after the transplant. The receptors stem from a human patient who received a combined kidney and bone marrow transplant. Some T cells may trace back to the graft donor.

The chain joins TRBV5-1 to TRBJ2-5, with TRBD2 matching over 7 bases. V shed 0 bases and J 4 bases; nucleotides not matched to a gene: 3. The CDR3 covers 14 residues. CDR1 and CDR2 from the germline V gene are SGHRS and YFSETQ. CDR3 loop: CASSLAGRAETQYF. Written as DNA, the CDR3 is TGCGCCAGCAGCTTGGCGGGGAGGGCAGAGACCCAGTACTTC.

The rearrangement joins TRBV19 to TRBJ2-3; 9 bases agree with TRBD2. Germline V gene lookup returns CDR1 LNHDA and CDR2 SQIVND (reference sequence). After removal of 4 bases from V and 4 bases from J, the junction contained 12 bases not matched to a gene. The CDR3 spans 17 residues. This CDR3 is CASSSASGIRIADTQYF. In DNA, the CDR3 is TGTGCCAGTAGTAGCGCTAGCGGGATCCGTATTGCAGATACGCAGTATTTT. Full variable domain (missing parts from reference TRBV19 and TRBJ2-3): DGGITQSPKYLFRKEGQNVTLSCEQNLNHDAMYWYRQDPGQGLRLIYYSQIVNDFQKGDIAEGYSVSREKKESFPLTVTSAQKNPTAFYLCASSSASGIRIADTQYFGPGTRLTVL.

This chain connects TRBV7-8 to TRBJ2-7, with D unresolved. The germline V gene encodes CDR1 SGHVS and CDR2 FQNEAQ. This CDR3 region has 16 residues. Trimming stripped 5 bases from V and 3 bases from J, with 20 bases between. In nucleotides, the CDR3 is TGTGCCAGCAGCCATATCAAGCTGGGCGAAATCTACGAGCAGTACTTC. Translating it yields CASSHIKLGEIYEQYF.

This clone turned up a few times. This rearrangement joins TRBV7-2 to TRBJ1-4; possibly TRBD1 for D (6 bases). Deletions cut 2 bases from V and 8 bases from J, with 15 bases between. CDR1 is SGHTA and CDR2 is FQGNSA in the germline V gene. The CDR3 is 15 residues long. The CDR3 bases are TGTGCCAGCAGCTTATTTCGGGGGGCTCGAGAAAAACTGTTTTTT. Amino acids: CASSLFRGAREKLFF.

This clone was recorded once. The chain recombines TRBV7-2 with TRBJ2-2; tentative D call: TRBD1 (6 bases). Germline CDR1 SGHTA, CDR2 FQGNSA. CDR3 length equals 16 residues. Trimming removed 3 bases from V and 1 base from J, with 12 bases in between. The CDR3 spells CASSLWGLRNTGELFF. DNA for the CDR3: TGTGCCAGCAGCTTGTGGGGGCTTAGGAACACCGGGGAGCTGTTTTTT.

The CDR3, as DNA: TGTGCCAGCAGCTTGAAGTGGCGTCAGGGAGGAGAGACCCAGTACTTC. Its translation: CASSLKWRQGGETQYF. The chain carries TRBV11-2 and TRBJ2-5; D might be TRBD2 (6 bases). V lost 3 bases to trimming and J lost 4 bases, with 18 bases between them. This CDR3 has 16 residues. CDR1 and CDR2 from the germline V gene are SGHAT and FQNNGV.

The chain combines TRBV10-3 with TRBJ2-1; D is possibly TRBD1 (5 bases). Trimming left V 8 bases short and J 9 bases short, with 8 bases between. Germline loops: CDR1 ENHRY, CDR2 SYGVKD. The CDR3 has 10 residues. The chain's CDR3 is CAIADSEQFF. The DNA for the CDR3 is TGTGCCATCGCCGACAGTGAGCAGTTCTTC.

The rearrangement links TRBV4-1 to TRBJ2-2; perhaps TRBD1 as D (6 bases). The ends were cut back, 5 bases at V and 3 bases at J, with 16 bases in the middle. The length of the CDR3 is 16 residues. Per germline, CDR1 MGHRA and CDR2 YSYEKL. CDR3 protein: CASSNRQVGHTGELFF. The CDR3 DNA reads TGCGCCAGCAGCAATCGACAGGTTGGTCACACCGGGGAGCTGTTTTTT.

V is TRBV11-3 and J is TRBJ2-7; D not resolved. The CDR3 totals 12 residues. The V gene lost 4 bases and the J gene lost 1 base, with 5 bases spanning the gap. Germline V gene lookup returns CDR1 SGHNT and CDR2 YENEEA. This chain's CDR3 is CASSSNSYEQYF. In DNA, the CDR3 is TGTGCCAGCAGCTCCAATTCCTACGAGCAGTACTTC.

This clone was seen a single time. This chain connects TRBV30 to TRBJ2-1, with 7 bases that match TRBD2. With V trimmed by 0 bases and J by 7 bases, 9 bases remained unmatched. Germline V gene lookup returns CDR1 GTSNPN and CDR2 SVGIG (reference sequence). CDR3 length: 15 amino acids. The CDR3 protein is CAWSVSRTRLNEQFF. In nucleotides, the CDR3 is TGTGCCTGGAGTGTATCCCGGACTAGATTAAATGAGCAGTTCTTC.

CDR3 region: CASSQTGDYGYTF. CDR3 nucleotides: TGTGCCAGCAGTCAGACAGGGGACTATGGCTACACCTTC. The chain carries TRBV11-3 and TRBJ1-2, with 8 nucleotides matching TRBD1. This CDR3 has 13 amino acids. Losses at the gene ends were 6 bases for V and 3 bases for J; bases not matched to a gene: 3. The germline gives CDR1 SGHNT, CDR2 YENEEA.

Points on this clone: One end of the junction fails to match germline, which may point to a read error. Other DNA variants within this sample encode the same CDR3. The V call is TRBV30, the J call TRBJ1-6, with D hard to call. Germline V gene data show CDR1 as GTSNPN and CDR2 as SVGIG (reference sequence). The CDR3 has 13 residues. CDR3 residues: CAWSVGGNSPLHF. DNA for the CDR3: TGTGCCTGGAGTGTAGGCGGTAATTCCCCCCTCCACTTT.

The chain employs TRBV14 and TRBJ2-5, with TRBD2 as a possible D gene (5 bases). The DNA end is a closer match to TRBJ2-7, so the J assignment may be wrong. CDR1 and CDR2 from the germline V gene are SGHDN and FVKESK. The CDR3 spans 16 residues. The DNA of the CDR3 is TGTGCCAGCAGCCACCGCCCGGGGAGAGGAACCTACGAGCAGTACTTC. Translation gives CASSHRPGRGTYEQYF.

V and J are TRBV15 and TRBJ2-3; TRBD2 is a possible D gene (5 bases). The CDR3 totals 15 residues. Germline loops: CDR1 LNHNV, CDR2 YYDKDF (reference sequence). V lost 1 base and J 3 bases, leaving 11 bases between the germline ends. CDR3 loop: CATSRGTSGTDTQYF. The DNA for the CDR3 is TGTGCCACCAGCAGAGGGACCTCGGGGACAGATACGCAGTATTTT.

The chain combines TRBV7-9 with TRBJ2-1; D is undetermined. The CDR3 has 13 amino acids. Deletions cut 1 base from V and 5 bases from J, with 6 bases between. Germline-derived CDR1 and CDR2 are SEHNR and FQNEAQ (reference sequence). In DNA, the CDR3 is TGTGCCAGCAGCTTAGGCAGGAACAATGAGCAGTTCTTC. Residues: CASSLGRNNEQFF.

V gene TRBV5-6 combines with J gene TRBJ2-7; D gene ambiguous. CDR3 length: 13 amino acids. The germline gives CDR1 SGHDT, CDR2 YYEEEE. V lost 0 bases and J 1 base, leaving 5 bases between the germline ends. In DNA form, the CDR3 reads TGTGCCAGCAGCTTGGCCCCTTCCTACGAGCAGTACTTC. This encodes CASSLAPSYEQYF.

The CDR3 reads CASSVGSGGLTYNEQFF. CDR3 nucleotide sequence: TGTGCCAGCAGCGTAGGTTCAGGGGGCTTGACCTACAATGAGCAGTTCTTC. The genes are TRBV9 and TRBJ2-1; TRBD1 matches 8 bases. Germline V CDR1 and CDR2: SGDLS, YYNGEE. The CDR3 covers 17 residues. J was trimmed by 2 bases and V by 0 bases; bases with no gene match: 7.

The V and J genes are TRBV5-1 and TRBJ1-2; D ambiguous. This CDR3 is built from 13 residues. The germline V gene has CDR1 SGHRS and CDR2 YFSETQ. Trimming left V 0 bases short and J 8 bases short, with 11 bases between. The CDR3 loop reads CASSLVTNGGYTF. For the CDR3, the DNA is TGCGCCAGCAGCTTGGTCACGAACGGGGGCTACACCTTC.

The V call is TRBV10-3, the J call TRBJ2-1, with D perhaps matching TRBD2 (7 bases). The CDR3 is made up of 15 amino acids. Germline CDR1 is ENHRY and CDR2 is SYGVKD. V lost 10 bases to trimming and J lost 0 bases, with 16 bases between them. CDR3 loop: CATRGGRGSYNEQFF. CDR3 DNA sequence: TGTGCCACCAGGGGAGGGAGGGGCTCCTACAATGAGCAGTTCTTC.

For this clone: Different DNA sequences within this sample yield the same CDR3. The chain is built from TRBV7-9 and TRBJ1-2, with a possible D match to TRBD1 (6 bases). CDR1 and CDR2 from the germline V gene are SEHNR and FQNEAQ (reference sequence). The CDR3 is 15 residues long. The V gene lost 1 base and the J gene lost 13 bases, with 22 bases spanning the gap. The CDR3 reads CASSLGGQSHGECTF. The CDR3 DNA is TGTGCCAGCAGCTTAGGAGGACAGTCACACGGGGAATGCACCTTC.

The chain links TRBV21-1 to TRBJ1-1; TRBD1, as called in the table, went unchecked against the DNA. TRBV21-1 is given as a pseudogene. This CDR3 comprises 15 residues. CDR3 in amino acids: CASCPCGQMNTEAFF. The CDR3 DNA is TGTGCCAGTTGTCCCTGCGGACAAATGAACACTGAAGCTTTCTTT.

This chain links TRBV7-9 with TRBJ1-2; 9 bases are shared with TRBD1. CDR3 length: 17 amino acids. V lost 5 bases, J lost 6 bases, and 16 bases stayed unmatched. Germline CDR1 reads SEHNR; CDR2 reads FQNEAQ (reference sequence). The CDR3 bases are TGTGCCAGCAGCGCCCAATATCCTACCGGGACAGGGAATGGCTACACCTTC. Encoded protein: CASSAQYPTGTGNGYTF.

For the CDR3, the DNA is TGTGCCAGCTCTCGACTAGCGGGGGACACAGATACGCAGTATTTT. As protein: CASSRLAGDTDTQYF. V is TRBV18 and J is TRBJ2-3; 12 nucleotides match TRBD2. This CDR3 comprises 15 residues. Trimming cost V 6 bases and J 2 bases; bases outside gene matches: 3. The germline CDR1 and CDR2 sequences are KGHSH and LQKENI.

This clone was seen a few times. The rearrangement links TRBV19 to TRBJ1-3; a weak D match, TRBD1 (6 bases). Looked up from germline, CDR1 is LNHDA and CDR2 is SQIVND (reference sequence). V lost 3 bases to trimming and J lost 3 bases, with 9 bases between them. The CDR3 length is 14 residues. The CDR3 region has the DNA TGTGCCAGTAGTATTCAAGGGGGTGGAAACACCATATATTTT. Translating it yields CASSIQGGGNTIYF.

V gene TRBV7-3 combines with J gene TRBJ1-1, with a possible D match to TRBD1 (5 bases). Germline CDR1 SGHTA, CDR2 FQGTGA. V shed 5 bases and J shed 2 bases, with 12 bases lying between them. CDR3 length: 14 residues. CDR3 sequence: CASSTSRENTEAFF. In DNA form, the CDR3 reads TGTGCCAGCAGCACGTCCAGGGAAAACACTGAAGCTTTCTTT.

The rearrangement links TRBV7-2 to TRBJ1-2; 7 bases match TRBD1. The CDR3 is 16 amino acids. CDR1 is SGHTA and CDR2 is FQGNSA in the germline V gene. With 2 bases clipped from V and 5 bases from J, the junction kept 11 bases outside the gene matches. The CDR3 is CASSLIQGVKGYGYTF. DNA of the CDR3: TGTGCCAGCAGCTTAATCCAGGGGGTTAAAGGGTATGGCTACACCTTC.

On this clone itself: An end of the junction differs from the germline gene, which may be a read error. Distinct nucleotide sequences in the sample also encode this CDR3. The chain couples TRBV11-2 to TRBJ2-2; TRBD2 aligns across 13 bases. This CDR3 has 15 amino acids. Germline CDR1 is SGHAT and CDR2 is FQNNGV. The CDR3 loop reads CASSPGTSGTGELFF. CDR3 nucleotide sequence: TGTGCCAGCAGTCCCGGGACTAGCGGGACCGGAGAGCTGTTTTTT. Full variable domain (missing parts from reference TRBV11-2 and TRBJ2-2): EAGVAQSPRYKIIEKRQSVAFWCNPISGHATLYWYQQILGQGPKLLIQFQNNGVVDDSQLPKDRFSAERLKGVDSTLKIQPAKLEDSAVYLCASSPGTSGTGELFFGEGSRLTVL.